These 28 T cell receptor beta chains came from one sample sequenced in a study of regulatory T cells in long-lasting Graves disease. Documented time point: persistent/refractory GD, antithyroid drugs over 5 years with positive TRAb. RNA extracted from PBMCs served as the sequencing template. Arm-PCR of CDR3 regions and iRepertoire HTBI primers were used to build TCR beta libraries. A single record per CDR3 protein comes from TCRdb applying MiXCR to the multiplex PCR reads. This table has roughly 450,000 distinct CDR3 sequences, around a quarter appearing once. Sequencing was performed on peripheral blood mononuclear cells (PBMCs), taken when the disease was refractory, from a patient treated with antithyroid drugs. The receptors derive from a female donor with Graves disease.

This clonotype turned up a few times. The chain joins TRBV5-8 to TRBJ1-1, with D hard to call. The CDR3 is made up of 14 amino acids. Trimming stripped 4 bases from V and 4 bases from J, with 14 bases between. In germline, CDR1 is SGHTS, CDR2 YDEGEE. CDR3 sequence reads: CASSRGLSRTEAFF. The CDR3 DNA reads as TGTGCCAGCAGCCGTGGGTTGTCACGCACTGAAGCTTTCTTT.

The chain joins TRBV7-2 to TRBJ2-1; 11 bases line up with TRBD2. CDR1 SGHTA and CDR2 FQGNSA come from the germline V gene. V gave up 5 bases and J gave up 7 bases; unmatched junction bases: 22. The CDR3 consists of 20 residues. For the CDR3, the DNA is TGTGCCAGCAGCAAGACAGGGATAACCTTAGCGGGAGGGCCGGTGAATGAGCAGTTCTTC. Translating gives CASSKTGITLAGGPVNEQFF. Together with reference TRBV7-2 and TRBJ2-1, the CDR3 gives the full variable domain: GAGVSQSPSNKVTEKGKDVELRCDPISGHTALYWYRQSLGQGLEFLIYFQGNSAPDKSGLPSDRFSAERTGGSVSTLTIQRTQQEDSAVYLCASSKTGITLAGGPVNEQFFGPGTRLTVL.

The chain has TRBV28 and TRBJ1-1; D not certain. V was trimmed by 5 bases and J by 1 base, leaving 8 bases between them. Germline loops: CDR1 MDHEN, CDR2 SYDVKM. The CDR3 contains 13 residues. The DNA for the CDR3 is TGTGCCAGCAGTGATCGACGGAACACTGAAGCTTTCTTT. Its translation: CASSDRRNTEAFF.

This chain joins TRBV25-1 and TRBJ2-2, with D possibly being TRBD1 (6 bases). CDR3 size: 16 residues. V gave up 7 bases and J gave up 1 base, with 16 bases separating them. Germline V gene sequence: CDR1 MGHDK, CDR2 SYGVNS. The chain's CDR3 is CASKSQDSLNTGELFF. CDR3 coding DNA: TGTGCCAGCAAAAGTCAGGACAGTTTGAACACCGGGGAGCTGTTTTTT.

This clonotype was observed many times. The genes are TRBV7-2 and TRBJ1-2, with a possible D match to TRBD1 (6 bases). The V gene lost 1 base and the J gene lost 1 base, with 13 bases spanning the gap. This CDR3 spans 16 amino acids. The germline CDR1 and CDR2 sequences are SGHTA and FQGNSA. CDR3 sequence: CASSLERGAGNYGYTF. The CDR3 bases are TGTGCCAGCAGCTTAGAACGGGGGGCCGGTAACTATGGCTACACCTTC.

The V call is TRBV7-2, the J call TRBJ2-7, with unresolved D. Looked up from germline, CDR1 is SGHTA and CDR2 is FQGNSA. V lost 4 bases and J lost 3, with 19 bases in between. The CDR3 runs 16 residues. CDR3 region: CASSSQIKGWGYEQYF. The CDR3 region has the DNA TGTGCCAGCAGCTCTCAAATCAAGGGTTGGGGCTACGAGCAGTACTTC.

The chain recombines TRBV30 with TRBJ2-7; 11 bases agree with TRBD2. Germline V gene lookup returns CDR1 GTSNPN and CDR2 SVGIG (reference sequence). Trimming cost V 0 bases and J 5 bases; bases outside gene matches: 9. The CDR3 loop spans 16 amino acids. The CDR3 reads CAWSVGVQLAGDEQYF. As DNA, the CDR3 is TGTGCCTGGAGTGTCGGGGTTCAACTAGCGGGAGACGAGCAGTACTTC. Combining the CDR3 with reference TRBV30 and TRBJ2-7 gives the whole variable domain SQTIHQWPATLVQPVGSPLSLECTVEGTSNPNLYWYRQAAGRGLQLLFYSVGIGQISSEVPQNLSASRPQDRQFILSSKKLLLSDSGFYLCAWSVGVQLAGDEQYFGPGTRLTVT.

As concerns this clonotype: The conserved phenylalanine or tryptophan is not found at the CDR3 terminus, so this likely reflects a read error. The rearrangement uses TRBV6-5 and TRBJ1-4, with D unresolved. Germline CDR1 and CDR2: MNHEY and SVGAGI. V shed 2 bases and J shed 0 bases, with 7 bases lying between them. This CDR3 has 15 residues. CDR3 DNA: TGTGCCAGCAGTTACAGACCTACAACTAATGAAAAACTGTTTTCT. Its protein is CASSYRPTTNEKLFS.

This clonotype was recorded at least ten times. V gene TRBV20-1 combines with J gene TRBJ2-7; TRBD1 matches 10 bases. V lost 5 bases to trimming and J lost 3 bases; unmatched junction nucleotides: 4. Germline V gene lookup returns CDR1 DFQATT and CDR2 SNEGSKA (reference sequence). CDR3 length: 13 amino acids. The CDR3 region has the DNA TGCAGTGCTTCCGGGACAGGGGACTACGAGCAGTACTTC. Protein product: CSASGTGDYEQYF.

This clonotype was picked up a small number of times. The chain links TRBV27 to TRBJ2-5; 7 positions agree with TRBD2. The CDR3 runs 16 residues. V lost 4 bases and J lost 3; bases outside the gene matches: 11. Looked up from germline, CDR1 is MNHEY and CDR2 is SMNVEV (reference sequence). CDR3: CASSYSNRDYKETQYF. Written as DNA, the CDR3 is TGTGCCAGCAGTTACTCGAACCGGGACTACAAAGAGACCCAGTACTTC.

This sequence joins TRBV7-9 and TRBJ1-2, with 7 bases identical to TRBD1. V lost 5 bases, J lost 4 bases, and 7 bases stayed unmatched. The CDR3 runs to 14 residues. CDR1 and CDR2 from the germline V gene are SEHNR and FQNEAQ (reference sequence). The CDR3 bases are TGTGCCAGCAGCCCGGGACAGCAACCCTATGGCTACACCTTC. The encoded protein is CASSPGQQPYGYTF.

Regarding this clonotype: A much larger clone is a single base away; this may be a read error. The genes are TRBV6-2 or TRBV6-3 and TRBJ2-7, with 7 bases fitting TRBD1. After removal of 5 bases from V and 6 bases from J, the junction contained 13 bases not matched to a gene. This CDR3 is 15 amino acids long. Looked up from germline, CDR1 is MNHEY and CDR2 is SVGEGT. This chain's CDR3 is CASSEETGSLGEQYF. DNA of the CDR3: TGTGCCAGCAGTGAGGAGACAGGGTCCCTAGGCGAGCAGTACTTC.

The sample holds many counts of this clonotype. The chain combines TRBV11-2 with TRBJ2-7; possible D gene TRBD1, 5 bases. The CDR3 contains 16 residues. V was trimmed by 0 bases and J by 1 base, leaving 13 bases between them. From germline, CDR1 is SGHAT and CDR2 FQNNGV. The CDR3 loop reads CASSLEFQGFSYEQYF. Written as DNA, the CDR3 is TGTGCCAGCAGCTTAGAGTTCCAGGGATTTTCCTACGAGCAGTACTTC.

The rearrangement uses TRBV28 and TRBJ2-7; 9 positions match TRBD2. Trimming removed 3 bases from V and 2 bases from J; junction bases left unmatched: 5. This CDR3 is built from 15 residues. CDR1 MDHEN and CDR2 SYDVKM come from the germline V gene. The CDR3 reads CASSFISSGTYEQYF. The CDR3, as DNA: TGTGCCAGCAGTTTTATTTCTAGCGGGACCTACGAGCAGTACTTC.

This clonotype has only a few counts. This rearrangement joins TRBV10-3 to TRBJ1-3; D is perhaps TRBD1 (6 bases). Germline assignment: CDR1 ENHRY and CDR2 SYGVKD. The CDR3 contains 14 residues. Trimming stripped 8 bases from V and 11 bases from J, with 22 bases between. This chain's CDR3 is CAIGASGDSNAIYF. The CDR3, as DNA: TGTGCCATCGGGGCGTCAGGGGATAGTAACGCCATATATTTT.

The chain has TRBV19 and TRBJ2-1; 7 nucleotides match TRBD2. Germline V lookup: CDR1 LNHDA, CDR2 SQIVND (reference sequence). This CDR3 region has 17 residues. J gave up 0 bases and V 5 bases, and 10 bases lay outside the gene matches. The CDR3 sequence is CASSPRLAASSYNEQFF. CDR3 nucleotide sequence: TGTGCCAGTAGTCCAAGACTAGCCGCAAGCTCCTACAATGAGCAGTTCTTC. Based on the CDR3 plus reference TRBV19 and TRBJ2-1, the full variable domain is DGGITQSPKYLFRKEGQNVTLSCEQNLNHDAMYWYRQDPGQGLRLIYYSQIVNDFQKGDIAEGYSVSREKKESFPLTVTSAQKNPTAFYLCASSPRLAASSYNEQFFGPGTRLTVL.

In this sample, this clonotype turned up many times. The rearrangement joins TRBV27 to TRBJ1-1; D unresolved. Between the trimmed V and J ends, which lost 2 bases and 4 bases, there was a span of 11 bases. The CDR3 runs 14 residues. Looked up from germline, CDR1 is MNHEY and CDR2 is SMNVEV (reference sequence). The CDR3 region has the DNA TGTGCCAGCAGTTTAACCGCTCGGGGCACTGAAGCTTTCTTT. Translation: CASSLTARGTEAFF.

This clonotype has a count of ten or more. This chain uses TRBV6-5 with TRBJ2-7, with D maybe TRBD2 (6 bases). Looked up from germline, CDR1 is MNHEY and CDR2 is SVGAGI. V gave up 4 bases and J gave up 7 bases, with 11 bases separating them. The CDR3 covers 12 residues. The CDR3 loop is CASSSQTREQYF. CDR3 coding DNA: TGTGCCAGCAGTTCCCAGACTAGAGAGCAGTACTTC.

This clonotype has a count of ten or more. This rearrangement joins TRBV7-2 to TRBJ1-2, with 9 bases lining up with TRBD1. With 5 bases clipped from V and 4 bases from J, the junction kept 8 bases outside the gene matches. The CDR3 length is 15 residues. CDR1 SGHTA and CDR2 FQGNSA come from the germline V gene. CDR3 sequence: CASSISTGGGYGYTF. CDR3 coding DNA: TGTGCCAGCAGCATCTCGACAGGGGGTGGCTATGGCTACACCTTC.

This clonotype was counted once. A much bigger clone sits one base away, suggesting this may be a read error. CDR3 bases: TGTGCCAGCAGTTGCGCGGCCAGCTCAGAAAAACTGTTTTTT. Translating it yields CASSCAASSEKLFF. The chain carries TRBV6-5 and TRBJ1-4; D unclear. Trimming stripped 4 bases from V and 8 bases from J, with 14 bases between. The CDR3 consists of 14 residues. The germline V gene has CDR1 MNHEY and CDR2 SVGAGI.

V gene TRBV20-1 combines with J gene TRBJ2-1; 9 bases fit TRBD2. After removal of 0 bases from V and 2 bases from J, the junction contained 5 bases not matched to a gene. From germline, CDR1 is DFQATT and CDR2 SNEGSKA (reference sequence). CDR3 size: 16 residues. In nucleotides, the CDR3 is TGCAGTGCTAGAGATAGGGCTAGCGGGACCTACAATGAGCAGTTCTTC. Residues: CSARDRASGTYNEQFF.

This clonotype was observed a handful of times. CDR3 sequence (DNA): TGCAGTGCTAGAGATAGGACTAGCGGATCCTACGAGCAGTACTTC. It yields the protein CSARDRTSGSYEQYF. The rearrangement uses TRBV20-1 and TRBJ2-7; 10 positions match TRBD2. The CDR3 has 15 amino acids. Trimming at V came to 0 bases and at J to 1 base, leaving 3 bases not matched to a gene. Germline CDR1 DFQATT, CDR2 SNEGSKA (reference sequence).

The sample holds a few counts of this clonotype. This sequence joins TRBV6-5 and TRBJ2-1; 9 bases line up with TRBD1. The CDR3 is 15 amino acids. Germline V gives CDR1 MNHEY, CDR2 SVGAGI. The V and J ends lost 3 bases and 5 bases, in that order; junction bases with no gene match: 5. In DNA form, the CDR3 reads TGTGCCAGCAGTTATGGTGGACAGGGGAACAATGAGCAGTTCTTC. Residues: CASSYGGQGNNEQFF.

This clonotype was counted between two and nine times. The chain combines TRBV4-3 with TRBJ2-7; D assignment may be TRBD1 or TRBD2 (6 bases each). Germline assignment: CDR1 LGHNA and CDR2 YSLEER. V lost 0 bases to trimming and J lost 3 bases, with 12 bases between them. This CDR3 spans 15 amino acids. This CDR3 is CASSQDRGLGYEQYF. CDR3 DNA: TGCGCCAGCAGCCAAGATCGGGGGCTTGGCTACGAGCAGTACTTC.

This clonotype was counted at least ten times. The V and J genes are TRBV28 and TRBJ1-5; D perhaps matches TRBD1 (5 bases). The CDR3 loop spans 16 amino acids. Germline V gene data show CDR1 as MDHEN and CDR2 as SYDVKM. V lost 5 bases, J lost 1 base, and 15 bases lay in between. CDR3: CASSLIGTASNQPQHF. The CDR3 DNA reads as TGTGCCAGCAGTCTCATCGGGACGGCAAGCAATCAGCCCCAGCATTTT.

The V gene is TRBV6-1, the J gene TRBJ1-5; D possibly corresponds to TRBD1 (6 bases). Per germline, CDR1 MNHNS and CDR2 SASEGT. CDR3 length: 13 amino acids. The ends were cut back, 6 bases at V and 6 bases at J, with 12 bases in the middle. CDR3 DNA: TGTGCCAGCAGAGGACAGCGCTTTCAGCCCCAGCATTTT. Translation gives CASRGQRFQPQHF.

The V call is TRBV2, the J call TRBJ2-1; the D gene is possibly TRBD1 (5 bases). V gave up 3 bases and J gave up 6 bases, with 12 bases separating them. Germline V gene data show CDR1 as SNHLY and CDR2 as FYNNEI. The CDR3 consists of 14 residues. The CDR3 is CASSDQQVGNEQFF. CDR3 DNA: TGTGCCAGCAGTGATCAACAGGTTGGCAATGAGCAGTTCTTC.

This clonotype was counted a few times. This sequence joins TRBV29-1 and TRBJ1-2; D call uncertain. Looked up from germline, CDR1 is SQVTM and CDR2 is ANQGSEA. Deletions cut 4 bases from V and 4 bases from J, with 7 bases between. The CDR3 runs to 11 residues. CDR3 sequence: CSVGRAYGYTF. The CDR3, as DNA: TGCAGCGTTGGACGGGCCTATGGCTACACCTTC.